This T cell receptor (beta chain) was documented in a study of T-cell memory formation after mild COVID-19. General study findings and limits: The authors did not confirm SARS-CoV-2 specificity of second-wave clones peaking day 37.

TCRdb re-derived calls from the 5' RACE reads in MiXCR, one entry per CDR3 protein. Of 400,000 to 500,000 distinct CDR3 sequences in the sample, about 20% were seen once. Only a few counts were recorded for this clonotype. What it binds is not known. The sequencing sample was made of PBMCs or a T cell subset sorted from them (not recorded which). The source of this sequence is an adult woman who had mild COVID-19 (a few samples of this study predate the infection). Cell type and time point are not known.

The CDR3 DNA reads as TGTGCCAGCAGCTTGGCGTTGGGCGGGGGGCGCGTTATAGAGACCCAGTACTTC. It yields the protein CASSLALGGGRVIETQYF. This rearrangement joins TRBV7-2 to TRBJ2-5; 8 bases map to TRBD2. The germline CDR1 and CDR2 sequences are SGHTA and FQGNSA. Trimming at V came to 3 bases and at J to 4 bases, leaving 16 bases not matched to a gene. This CDR3 is built from 18 residues.